The 32 T cell receptor beta chains in this list originate from one sample, sequenced in a study of CD8 T cells in Susac syndrome. The authors reverse transcribed roughly 0.5 to 1 ug RNA with random hexamers. TCRdb reprocessed the immunoSEQ multiplex PCR reads with MiXCR, giving one entry per CDR3 protein. The data contain roughly 150,000 distinct CDR3 sequences, around 95% of them seen just once; the ten biggest clones take up 0.15% to 0.2%. The sequencing input was CD4+ T cells from PBMCs. All receptors come from a human donor with Susac syndrome.

This clonotype was recorded once. The genes are TRBV24-1 and TRBJ2-2; D is tentatively TRBD1 or TRBD2 (5 bases each). The ends were cut back, 3 bases at V and 8 bases at J, with 12 bases in the middle. The germline gives CDR1 KGHDR, CDR2 SFDVKD. The length of the CDR3 is 14 residues. Written as DNA, the CDR3 is TGTGCCACCAGTGATCCGGGACGGACTGGGGAGCTGTTTTTT. It is translated as CATSDPGRTGELFF.

The table lists this clonotype with a count of one. V is TRBV21-1 and J is TRBJ2-5; the table's D gene call, TRBD1, was not cross checked with the DNA. TRBV21-1 represents a pseudogene. This CDR3 is 14 amino acids long. The CDR3: CAALGGAYQETQYF. The CDR3 DNA reads TGTGCCGCCCTAGGGGGGGCGTACCAAGAGACCCAGTACTTC.

This rearrangement joins TRBV5-1 to TRBJ2-5, with TRBD1 matching over 9 bases. V lost 4 bases and J lost 5; bases outside the gene matches: 15. Germline assignment: CDR1 SGHRS and CDR2 YFSETQ. The CDR3 sequence is 17 residues long. In nucleotides, the CDR3 is TGCGCCAGCAGCCCGAGTCCGGCCGGGACAGGGTTGGAGACCCAGTACTTC. It codes for CASSPSPAGTGLETQYF. Full variable domain (rest looked up from reference TRBV5-1 and TRBJ2-5): KAGVTQTPRYLIKTRGQQVTLSCSPISGHRSVSWYQQTPGQGLQFLFEYFSETQRNKGNFPGRFSGRQFSNSRSEMNVSTLELGDSALYLCASSPSPAGTGLETQYFGPGTRLLVL.

The rearrangement uses TRBV3-1 and TRBJ2-1; D is perhaps TRBD1 (6 bases). This CDR3 comprises 15 residues. Looked up from germline, CDR1 is LGHDT and CDR2 is YNNKEL (reference sequence). The V and J ends lost 3 bases and 3 bases respectively, with 12 bases between them. DNA for the CDR3: TGTGCCAGCAGCCAGGAGGACAGAATCTACAATGAGCAGTTCTTC. Its translation is CASSQEDRIYNEQFF.

This rearrangement joins TRBV12-3 or TRBV12-4 to TRBJ2-4; TRBD2 agrees at 7 bases. J lost 8 bases, V lost 3 bases, and 4 bases had no gene match. This CDR3 has 13 amino acids. For the CDR3, the DNA is TGTGCCAGCAGTTTGAGACGGGGGGACATTCAGTACTTC. It translates to CASSLRRGDIQYF.

The chain carries TRBV20-1 and TRBJ2-1, with D possibly TRBD1 on 6 matching bases. This CDR3 is 15 amino acids long. Germline CDR1 DFQATT, CDR2 SNEGSKA (reference sequence). V lost 5 bases and J lost 5, with 19 bases in between. Here the CDR3 DNA reads TGCAGTGCTGCCCCACAGGGCCTCTACCACAATGAGCAGTTCTTC. Protein sequence: CSAAPQGLYHNEQFF.

The count of this clonotype is one. CDR3 sequence (DNA): TGTGCCAGCAGCCTCGCCGGGACCCAGTACTTC. Its translation is CASSLAGTQYF. The chain has TRBV3-1 and TRBJ2-5; D remains ambiguous. Trimming removed 4 bases at V and 7 bases at J, with 7 bases between. Germline-derived CDR1 and CDR2 are LGHDT and YNNKEL (reference sequence). This CDR3 has 11 amino acids.

The chain recombines TRBV6-6 with TRBJ2-1; TRBD1 might be the D (6 bases). Germline assignment: CDR1 MNHNY and CDR2 SVGAGI (reference sequence). V lost 10 bases and J 6 bases, leaving 22 bases between the germline ends. This CDR3 has 15 amino acids. This chain's CDR3 is CATGVPTGFGNEQFF. Here the CDR3 DNA reads TGTGCCACCGGGGTTCCCACAGGGTTTGGCAATGAGCAGTTCTTC.

The rearrangement uses TRBV20-1 and TRBJ2-5; 8 nucleotides match TRBD1. CDR3 length: 13 residues. Germline V CDR1 and CDR2: DFQATT, SNEGSKA (reference sequence). V shed 7 bases, J shed 2 bases, and the junction held 6 bases outside the gene matches. CDR3: CSVSRQGQETQYF. CDR3 nucleotides: TGCAGTGTATCCCGACAGGGGCAAGAGACCCAGTACTTC.

The chain uses TRBV25-1 and TRBJ1-3, with a possible D match to TRBD1 (5 bases). Looked up from germline, CDR1 is MGHDK and CDR2 is SYGVNS. This CDR3 comprises 15 residues. V dropped 6 bases and J dropped 0 bases, with 12 bases sitting between them. For the CDR3, the DNA is TGTGCCAGCAGGAAACCCGGGACCTCTGGAAACACCATATATTTT. This gives the protein CASRKPGTSGNTIYF.

Note on this clonotype: Compared with germline, one end of the junction differs, possibly owing to a read error. The chain carries TRBV7-6 and TRBJ2-2, with a weak D call TRBD2 (5 bases). The CDR3 is made up of 14 amino acids. Germline V lookup: CDR1 SGHVS, CDR2 FNYEAQ. CDR3 loop: CASSLGPNTGKLFF. CDR3 coding DNA: TGTGCCAGCAGCTTAGGCCCGAACACCGGGAAGCTGTTTTTT.

This rearrangement joins TRBV20-1 to TRBJ2-7; TRBD2 matches at 7 bases. The germline V gene has CDR1 DFQATT and CDR2 SNEGSKA (reference sequence). The CDR3 length is 15 residues. Trimming took 3 bases from V and 0 from J; bases not matched to a gene: 8. CDR3: CSARVVGGTSYEQYF. The DNA for the CDR3 is TGCAGTGCTAGGGTGGTCGGGGGGACCTCCTACGAGCAGTACTTC.

V usage is TRBV20-1 and J usage is TRBJ2-5; 7 bases are shared with TRBD2. Trimming cost V 5 bases and J 4 bases; bases outside gene matches: 4. Germline values: CDR1 DFQATT, CDR2 SNEGSKA (reference sequence). The CDR3 has 12 amino acids. CDR3 sequence (DNA): TGCAGTGCTGGACTAGTATCAGAGACCCAGTACTTC. Protein product: CSAGLVSETQYF.

The chain uses TRBV29-1 and TRBJ2-3; D call uncertain. The V gene's germline CDR1 is SQVTM and CDR2 ANQGSEA. This CDR3 region has 12 residues. Trimming removed 7 bases at V and 2 bases at J, with 10 bases between. Here the CDR3 DNA reads TGCAGCGCCTTCCGACCCACAGATACGCAGTATTTT. Amino acid sequence: CSAFRPTDTQYF.

This rearrangement joins TRBV20-1 to TRBJ2-3; TRBD2 is a possible D gene (5 bases). Deletions cut 3 bases from V and 2 bases from J, with 9 bases between. CDR3 length equals 13 residues. Per germline, CDR1 DFQATT and CDR2 SNEGSKA (reference sequence). Here the CDR3 DNA reads TGCAGTGCTAGTCCGGGGTTCACAGATACGCAGTATTTT. It yields the protein CSASPGFTDTQYF.

The V gene is TRBV20-1, the J gene TRBJ1-2, with D perhaps TRBD1 (6 bases). The CDR3 spans 13 residues. CDR1 and CDR2 from the germline V gene are DFQATT and SNEGSKA (reference sequence). The V end lost 2 bases, the J end lost 2 bases, and 9 bases lay between the germline ends. The CDR3 DNA is TGCAGTGCTAGAAGGGGGGTGAACTATGGCTACACCTTC. As protein: CSARRGVNYGYTF.

This rearrangement joins TRBV24-1 to TRBJ2-2; possibly TRBD1 or TRBD2 for D (5 bases each). This CDR3 has 16 amino acids. Between the trimmed V and J ends, which lost 0 bases and 7 bases, there was a span of 14 bases. From germline, CDR1 is KGHDR and CDR2 SFDVKD. The CDR3 nucleotides are TGTGCCACCAGTGATTTGGGGACCGGAGCCGGCGGGGAGCTGTTTTTT. Translating it yields CATSDLGTGAGGELFF.

In DNA, the CDR3 is TGTGCCAGCAGCCAACGGACGCCCTATGGCTACACCTTC. Protein sequence: CASSQRTPYGYTF. The gene calls are TRBV3-1 and TRBJ1-2; no clear D gene. Trimming took 2 bases from V and 4 from J, leaving 8 bases between them. This CDR3 has 13 residues. Germline CDR1 and CDR2: LGHDT and YNNKEL (reference sequence).

The chain recombines TRBV7-3 with TRBJ2-2; D ambiguous. The V end lost 4 bases, the J end lost 5 bases, and 8 bases lay between the germline ends. The CDR3 is 13 amino acids. In germline, CDR1 is SGHTA, CDR2 FQGTGA. CDR3: CASSSGSTGELFF. The CDR3 DNA reads as TGTGCCAGCAGCTCCGGTTCGACCGGGGAGCTGTTTTTT.

The CDR3 coding sequence is TGCAGCGCCCCGAAAGGGACAGGGCACAGCACAGATACGCAGTATTTT. This translates into CSAPKGTGHSTDTQYF. The rearrangement uses TRBV29-1 and TRBJ2-3; 9 bases match TRBD1. This CDR3 region has 16 residues. V lost 7 bases, J lost 0 bases, and 11 bases stayed unmatched. Germline V gives CDR1 SQVTM, CDR2 ANQGSEA.

This chain links TRBV14 with TRBJ1-1; D is unresolved. The V end was cut by 4 bases, the J end by 6 bases, with 15 bases between. Germline CDR1 SGHDN, CDR2 FVKESK. The CDR3 extends over 14 amino acids. In DNA, the CDR3 is TGTGCCAGCAGCCGCTCTGGGGTGCGCGCTGAAGCTTTCTTT. This gives the protein CASSRSGVRAEAFF.

V gene TRBV5-1 combines with J gene TRBJ2-1; 9 bases line up with TRBD1. J was trimmed by 6 bases and V by 4 bases; bases with no gene match: 5. The length of the CDR3 is 14 residues. From germline, CDR1 is SGHRS and CDR2 YFSETQ. CDR3: CASSRGQGSNEQFF. The DNA for the CDR3 is TGCGCCAGCAGCCGGGGACAGGGAAGCAATGAGCAGTTCTTC. The full variable domain, completed using reference TRBV5-1 and TRBJ2-1, is KAGVTQTPRYLIKTRGQQVTLSCSPISGHRSVSWYQQTPGQGLQFLFEYFSETQRNKGNFPGRFSGRQFSNSRSEMNVSTLELGDSALYLCASSRGQGSNEQFFGPGTRLTVL.

The chain has TRBV20-1 and TRBJ2-7; D is possibly TRBD1 (6 bases). This CDR3 contains 13 residues. Looked up from germline, CDR1 is DFQATT and CDR2 is SNEGSKA (reference sequence). V lost 3 bases, J lost 5 bases, and 14 bases lay in between. Here the CDR3 reads CSASQNRDHEQYF. The CDR3 region has the DNA TGCAGTGCTAGCCAGAACAGGGACCACGAGCAGTACTTC.

The V call is TRBV4-1, the J call TRBJ1-2; D uncertain. Trimming removed 3 bases at V and 8 bases at J, with 7 bases between. The CDR3 has 11 residues. From germline, CDR1 is MGHRA and CDR2 YSYEKL. CDR3 DNA sequence: TGCGCCAGCAGCCACATGGAGGGCTACACCTTC. This sequence encodes CASSHMEGYTF.

This clonotype showed up just a few times. The J gene is TRBJ2-3, the V gene TRBV20-1; 8 bases are shared with TRBD2. The J segment lost 3 bases and the V segment lost 3 bases, leaving 2 bases of the junction unmatched. This CDR3 is built from 13 residues. Looked up from germline, CDR1 is DFQATT and CDR2 is SNEGSKA (reference sequence). CDR3 bases: TGCAGTGCTAGCGGGGGGGCAACAGATACGCAGTATTTT. It specifies CSASGGATDTQYF.

J is TRBJ2-7 and V is TRBV20-1, with a tentative D call TRBD2 (5 bases). CDR3 length: 12 amino acids. Germline CDR1 DFQATT, CDR2 SNEGSKA (reference sequence). Deletions cut 0 bases from V and 9 bases from J, with 12 bases between. In DNA, the CDR3 is TGCAGTGCTAGAGATCTGGGGAGATGGCAGTACTTC. It translates to CSARDLGRWQYF.

The J gene is TRBJ2-2, the V gene TRBV29-1; 11 positions match TRBD1. V gave up 2 bases and J gave up 4 bases; unmatched junction bases: 6. The CDR3 has 16 amino acids. Germline lookup yields CDR1 SQVTM and CDR2 ANQGSEA. CDR3 nucleotides: TGCAGCGTTGAATCGGGACAGGGGGTCGGCACCGGGGAGCTGTTTTTT. It is translated as CSVESGQGVGTGELFF.

This chain connects TRBV20-1 to TRBJ2-3, with D perhaps matching TRBD1 or TRBD2 (5 bases each). The CDR3 runs to 12 residues. V was clipped by 6 bases and J by 2 bases, with 9 bases between them. Germline CDR1 reads DFQATT; CDR2 reads SNEGSKA (reference sequence). The CDR3 nucleotides read TGCAGTGCCACCGGGGCCACAGATACGCAGTATTTT. As protein: CSATGATDTQYF.

The chain joins TRBV5-6 to TRBJ2-2; D gene unclear. This CDR3 has 13 amino acids. Trimming removed 0 bases from V and 7 bases from J, with 7 bases in between. CDR1 is SGHDT, CDR2 YYEEEE, per germline. Here the CDR3 DNA reads TGTGCCAGCAGCTTGGTAGGGCACGGGGAGCTGTTTTTT. Encoded protein: CASSLVGHGELFF.

The chain carries TRBV4-1 and TRBJ1-1; no reliable D call. CDR1 and CDR2 (germline): MGHRA, YSYEKL. Trimming took off 1 base at V and 0 bases at J, with 9 bases between the two ends. The CDR3 is made up of 15 amino acids. CDR3 coding DNA: TGCGCCAGCAGCCAAGGGTACAGCATGAACACTGAAGCTTTCTTT. Its translation is CASSQGYSMNTEAFF.

The chain couples TRBV29-1 to TRBJ1-2; TRBD1 matches 8 bases. Germline V lookup: CDR1 SQVTM, CDR2 ANQGSEA. CDR3 length: 14 amino acids. J was trimmed by 8 bases and V by 6 bases; bases with no gene match: 14. The CDR3 region is CSVGVTGQGGGYTF. CDR3 in DNA: TGCAGCGTGGGAGTTACCGGACAGGGCGGGGGCTACACCTTC.

This chain connects TRBV6-2 or TRBV6-3 to TRBJ2-1; D remains ambiguous. CDR1 and CDR2 from the germline V gene are MNHEY and SVGEGT. V was clipped by 2 bases and J by 9 bases, with 11 bases between them. The CDR3 extends over 13 amino acids. The CDR3 nucleotides are TGTGCCAGCAGTTACCCGACGGCGACTGAGCAGTTCTTC. Residues: CASSYPTATEQFF.